This TCR beta chain was sequenced for a study of blood T cell repertoires in COVID-19. The overall study: COVID-19 samples from acute and convalescent phases originated in the United States, Italy and Spain. PBMCs, B-cell-depleted T cells, or T cells were the source of the cDNA or gDNA that made up the material.

Trimming removed 8 bases from V and 1 base from J; junction bases left unmatched: 17. The CDR3 contains 20 residues. Germline V gene sequence: CDR1 KGHDR, CDR2 SFDVKD. Per the original methods: Using reference gene primer amplification, nucleated cell counts were estimated. The method was immunoSEQ multiplex PCR; TCRdb's version includes in-frame clones alone and lacks a portion of them. The V and J calls and clone size come from that table; D and trimming were worked out from the DNA. The sample comprises some 70,000 clones, more than 60% of which are singletons, and around 20% rests with the top ten.

This TCR derives from a man aged 55 to 69 with acute or convalescent COVID-19. The chain joins TRBV24-1 to TRBJ2-6; 9 bases agree with TRBD2. Sequencing was done on a sample of peripheral blood. CDR3 protein: CATTPFPSGRLASGANVLTF. DNA for the CDR3: TGTGCCACCACACCCTTTCCCAGCGGGAGGCTCGCTTCTGGGGCCAACGTCCTGACTTTC.